This record concerns one T cell receptor (beta chain) sequence. No antigen is known for it. A read error may account for a junction end that differs from germline. Other DNA sequences within the sample encode an identical CDR3. CDR3 length equals 13 residues. Germline CDR1 LNHDA, CDR2 SQIVND (reference sequence). This sample was included in a study of regulatory and conventional T cells in RAG deficiency. Study observations and caveats: These Omenn syndrome Treg sorts may hold peripherally activated cells instead. Patient subsets had shorter CDR3s; Omenn Treg-Tconv overlap exceeded 75%.

Blood CD4+ CD25-high CD127-low regulatory T cells supplied the genomic DNA template. Repertoires were generated with immunoSEQ multiplex PCR, while TCRdb's copy carries only in-frame clones and drops some. Here the sample spans under 20,000 clones, approximately 88% being singletons. Separately, the same data were catalogued under a study of regulatory T cells. That work states: The primer mix had 52 TRBV and 13 TRBJ primers. Skewed V and J usage and few unique V-J pairs marked patient repertoires, most in Tregs.

This receptor was obtained from a human donor in good health. The sequenced sample consisted of Tregs sorted from blood. The chain has TRBV19 and TRBJ1-5, with 8 bases lining up with TRBD1. The DNA of the CDR3 is TGTGCCAGTAGTATTGACAGGGGTCAGCCCCAGCACTTT. The encoded protein is CASSIDRGQPQHF.